This T cell receptor (beta chain) was retrieved from a study of cytomegalovirus exposure and HLA in healthy donors. General study results and limits: When presence/absence was analysed, sequencing depth was taken to be roughly uniform across donors. Cytomegalovirus-associated status was assigned to some 160 TCR beta chains. A few chains tied to CMV proved CMV antigen-specific in vitro.

Vbeta (60) and Jbeta (13) primers were used in the PCR. TCRdb's table, derived via immunoSEQ multiplex PCR, lists solely in-frame clones and lacks some. Of approximately 59,000 clones listed, 65% to 80% are singletons. With respect to this clone: What it recognizes is unknown.

The V gene end was trimmed by 6 bases and the J gene end by 8 bases; junction bases not matched to a gene: 8. This CDR3 region has 13 residues. The germline CDR1 and CDR2 sequences are MNHEY and SVGAGI. Each donor was nominally healthy when sampled (though unrecorded immune exposures were likely). The receptor was isolated from a man aged 40-49 years in good health and CMV-seropositive. This rearrangement joins TRBV6-5 to TRBJ1-2; TRBD1 agrees at 8 bases. The sample consisted of PBMCs. CDR3 in amino acids: CASRPDRVDGYTF. The CDR3 region has the DNA TGTGCCAGCAGACCGGACAGGGTTGACGGCTACACCTTC.